The 2 T cell receptor beta chains in this list originate from one sample, sequenced in a study of blood T cell repertoires in COVID-19. The repertoire was sequenced with immunoSEQ multiplex PCR; TCRdb's copy has only in-frame clones and lacks some. The sample has roughly 97,000 clones, approximately 91% seen once. The sequenced material came from peripheral blood. The receptors come from a human donor in a cohort sampled during active COVID-19.

The chain joins TRBV7-8 to TRBJ2-2; 7 bases map to TRBD1. Germline V gene data show CDR1 as SGHVS and CDR2 as FQNEAQ. CDR3 size: 18 residues. V lost 1 base and J lost 4; bases outside the gene matches: 12. CDR3 region: CASSLVLDREGGTGELFF. The CDR3 DNA reads as TGTGCCAGCAGCTTAGTACTAGACAGGGAAGGGGGCACCGGGGAGCTGTTTTTT.

This clone was observed a single time. The chain combines TRBV28 with TRBJ1-4; TRBD1 aligns across 10 bases. The germline V gene encodes CDR1 MDHEN and CDR2 SYDVKM. V was pared by 4 bases and J by 6 bases, with 5 bases of the junction left unmatched. CDR3 length: 15 amino acids. The CDR3 reads CASSSIGTGDEKLFF. The CDR3 bases are TGTGCCAGCAGTTCCATAGGGACAGGGGATGAAAAACTGTTTTTT.